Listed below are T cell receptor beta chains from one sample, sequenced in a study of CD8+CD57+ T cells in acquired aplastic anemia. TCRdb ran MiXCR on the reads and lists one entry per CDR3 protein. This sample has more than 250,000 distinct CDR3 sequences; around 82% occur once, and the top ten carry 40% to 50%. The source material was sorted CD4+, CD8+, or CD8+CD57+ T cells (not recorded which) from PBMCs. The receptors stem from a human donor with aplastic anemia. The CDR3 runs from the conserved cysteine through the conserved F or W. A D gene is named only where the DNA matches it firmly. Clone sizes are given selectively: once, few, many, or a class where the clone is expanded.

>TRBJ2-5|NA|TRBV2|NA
CASNRVPETQYF
TGTGCCAGCAATCGGGTCCCAGAGACCCAGTACTTC
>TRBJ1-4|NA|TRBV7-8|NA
CASSPTRATDKKLFF
TGTGCCAGCAGCCCTACGCGAGCAACCGATAAAAAACTGTTTTTT
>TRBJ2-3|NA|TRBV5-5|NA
CASSTTHRSGDTQYF
TGTGCCAGCAGCACGACACACAGGAGCGGAGATACGCAGTATTTT
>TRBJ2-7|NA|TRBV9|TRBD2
CATSGGVLTYEQYF
TGTGCCACCAGCGGGGGGGTCCTAACCTACGAGCAGTACTTC
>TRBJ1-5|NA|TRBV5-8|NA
CASSVQRGQPQHF
TGTGCCAGCAGCGTACAGAGAGGTCAGCCCCAGCATTTT
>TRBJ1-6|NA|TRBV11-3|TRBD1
CASSLDLTGNTEALHF
TGTGCCAGCAGCTTAGATCTGACAGGGAACACTGAAGCCCTCCACTTT
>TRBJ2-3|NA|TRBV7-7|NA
CASSPRTDTGELF
TGTGCTAGCAGCCCACGGACAGACACTGGGGAGCTGTTT
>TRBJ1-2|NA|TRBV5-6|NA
CASSLEGVVGGYEYGYTF
TGTGCCAGCAGCTTGGAGGGGGTAGTCGGGGGGTATGAGTATGGCTACACCTTT
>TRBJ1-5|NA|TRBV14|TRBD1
CASSYSGTGSEQF
TGTGCCAGCAGTTACTCGGGGACAGGCTCCGAGCAGTTT
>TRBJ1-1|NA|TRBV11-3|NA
CASSLGQGWNTEAFF
TGTGCCAGCAGCTTGGGTCAGGGCTGGAACACTGAAGCTTTCTTT
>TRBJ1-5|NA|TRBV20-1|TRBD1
CSTTKQGNEPQHF
TGCAGCACCACAAAACAGGGGAATGAGCCCCAGCATTTT
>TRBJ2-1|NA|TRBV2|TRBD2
CASGFQSGGGSAEQFF
TGTGCCAGCGGCTTTCAAAGCGGCGGGGGGAGCGCTGAGCAGTTCTTC
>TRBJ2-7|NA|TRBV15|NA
CATSGPATAANEQYF
TGTGCCACCAGCGGTCCCGCGACGGCCGCCAACGAGCAGTACTTC
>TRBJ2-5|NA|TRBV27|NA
CASSLYRGKTQYF
TGTGCCAGCAGTTTATACCGGGGGAAGACCCAGTACTTC
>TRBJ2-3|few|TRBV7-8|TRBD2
CASSSAGGPSTQYF
TGTGCCAGCAGCTCGGCGGGAGGTCCCTCTACGCAGTATTTT
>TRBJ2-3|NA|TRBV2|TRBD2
CASRSGGADTQYF
TGCGCCAGCAGGAGCGGGGGCGCAGATACGCAGTATTTT
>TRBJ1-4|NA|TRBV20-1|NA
CSGRKNEKLFF
TGCAGTGGCAGAAAAAATGAAAAACTGTTTTTT
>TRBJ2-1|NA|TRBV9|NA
CASSGDGGGGSYNEQFF
TGTGCCAGCAGCGGGGATGGGGGAGGTGGCTCCTACAATGAGCAGTTCTTC
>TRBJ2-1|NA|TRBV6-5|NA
CASSYSTGALNEQFF
TGTGCCAGCAGTTACTCGACGGGGGCTTTAAATGAGCAGTTCTTC
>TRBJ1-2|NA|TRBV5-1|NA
CASSVGGQSTGYTF
TGTGCCAGCAGCGTAGGGGGGCAGAGCACTGGCTACACCTTC
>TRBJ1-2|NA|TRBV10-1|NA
CASSDHSDYGYTF
TGCGCCAGCAGTGACCACAGTGACTATGGCTACACCTTC
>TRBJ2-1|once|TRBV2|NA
CASGPSGDEQLF
TGTGCCAGCGGCCCCTCAGGGGATGAGCAGTTGTTC
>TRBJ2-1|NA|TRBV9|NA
CASSHEAGNTGEQQFF
TGTGCCAGCAGTCATGAGGCGGGGAACACCGGGGAGCAGCAGTTCTTC
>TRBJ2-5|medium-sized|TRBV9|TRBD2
CASSVPLAGGLETQYF
TGTGCCAGCAGCGTCCCCTTAGCGGGGGGGTTAGAGACCCAGTACTTC